This T cell receptor beta chain was identified during a study of T cells in Graves' hyperthyroidism and ophthalmopathy (dated by TCRdb to between 2017 and 2020). Notes on the research overall: Peripheral blood was sampled at the time of initial diagnosis, prior to any treatment. Prospective prediction of ophthalmopathy was tested in an independent validation cohort of 18 to 20 hyperthyroidism patients and some 17 patients who later progressed to ophthalmopathy. According to the paper, TCR Vbeta CDR3 sequencing was carried out on 120 to 150 peripheral blood samples, which came from fewer than 50 ophthalmopathy, 75 or so hyperthyroidism and roughly 17 progressor patients. Following sampling, methimazole starting at 30 mg daily was given to hyperthyroidism patients, and high-dose intravenous methylprednisolone was given to ophthalmopathy patients. In about 6 Graves' hyperthyroidism patients, the study also compared T-cell repertoires from thyroid tissue with T-cell repertoires from blood. TCR V-J signatures able to tell the groups apart were searched for in a discovery cohort of 90 to 100 patients, of whom more than 40 had Graves' ophthalmopathy and roughly 59 had stable Graves' hyperthyroidism. The roughly 99 discovery patients were divided at random into training and test sets in a 7:3 ratio.

The TCR beta CDR3 regions were amplified from RNA transcripts. A first-round RT-PCR of the TCR CDR3 used the HTBI primer set with the Qiagen OneStep RT-PCR kit. The libraries were constructed in a second round of multiplex PCR and then size-selected and purified. The libraries were sequenced on an Illumina HiSeq2000 using paired-end 100 bp reads. Per the original workflow: SOAPnuke was used to process the raw data, removing reads that contained adapters or uncalled bases, had a mean Phred below 15, or lacked an exact match to the constant primer or identifier. High-quality paired reads were merged with COPE v1.2.5, and unique nucleotide sequences were defined as clonotypes. MiTCR v1.1 was used to align clonotypes to the IMGT TRBV, TRBD and TRBJ reference segments. Only V-J combinations with frequency above 0.0001, covering 99% to 99.2% of repertoires, were analysed. The TCS score was defined as F50 (clonal expansion) divided by E x V (chaos), with BLOSUM62-based TCRdist calculated between CDR3 peptides within each V-J. Welch's t-statistics and random forest reduced fewer than 550 V-J features to under 15, which were used in a naive Bayes classifier (R e1071). TCRdb took the public reads, trimmed them with fastp at Q25, ran MiXCR for clone calling and kept in-frame beta chains. Rows with a matching CDR3 protein are joined into one entry that keeps the most common DNA and genes. These V and J calls originate from TCRdb's pipeline instead of the authors' own analysis. A total of approximately 530,000 distinct CDR3 sequences appear in this sample, over 15% of them only once. Jointly, the top ten make up around 19% of the sample.

In regard to this clonotype: Which antigen it targets is not known. No base quality information exists; no much larger clone differs at one position.

From the germline V gene, CDR1 is MDHEN and CDR2 is SYDVKM. The CDR3, cysteine through phenylalanine, is 12 amino acids long. The DNA shown is the 36-base CDR3, in frame from base 1. Broader findings and caveats from the paper: In validation, the model predicted progression to ophthalmopathy with 65% to 71% sensitivity and about 73% specificity, a median of approximately 6.5 months before onset. No statistical method was used to set the sample size in advance, and investigators knew the group allocation. In cross-validation, a model built on a 13 V-J signature told ophthalmopathy apart from stable hyperthyroidism with 85% to 90% sensitivity and approximately 81% specificity, and in testing the same model reached 80%/75%. Blood samples also contained most of the expanded thyroid clonotypes (frequency above 0.001), which suggests that blood repertoires may reflect thyroid immune responses.

Stable Graves' hyperthyroidism was defined as the absence of progression to ophthalmopathy over 18 months of follow-up. Hyperthyroidism patients were newly diagnosed, with disease duration under 2 months, and aged 18 to 65 years. Patients with uncontrolled infections, other autoimmune diseases, pregnancy or lactation were excluded. Clinical symptoms, serum thyroxine and TRAb, thyroid ultrasound, and orbital computed tomography formed the basis for the diagnoses. Ficoll-Paque density gradient centrifugation was used to isolate PBMCs from about 9 ml of fresh peripheral blood. Total RNA was extracted with Trizol reagent, and quality was checked on an Agilent 2100 Bioanalyzer.

Sequenced input: blood. The V gene is TRBV28 and the J gene is TRBJ2-1; a tentative D call is TRBD2 (5 bases match). This TCR derives from a woman aged 18-29 years with Graves' hyperthyroidism. The CDR3 reads as follows: CATTRGYNEQFF. The bases are TGTGCTACTACTCGGGGCTACAATGAGCAGTTCTTC.